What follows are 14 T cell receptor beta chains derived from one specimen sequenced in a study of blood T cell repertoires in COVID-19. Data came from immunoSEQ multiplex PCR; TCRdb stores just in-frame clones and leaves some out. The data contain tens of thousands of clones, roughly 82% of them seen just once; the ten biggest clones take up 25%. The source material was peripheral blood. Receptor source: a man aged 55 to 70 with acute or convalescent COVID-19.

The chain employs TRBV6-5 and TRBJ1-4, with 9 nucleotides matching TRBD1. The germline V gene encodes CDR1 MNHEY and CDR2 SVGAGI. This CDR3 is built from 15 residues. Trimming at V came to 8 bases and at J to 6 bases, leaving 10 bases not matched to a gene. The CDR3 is CASRRYGTGYEKLFF. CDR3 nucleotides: TGTGCCAGCCGCCGCTATGGGACAGGGTATGAAAAACTGTTTTTT.

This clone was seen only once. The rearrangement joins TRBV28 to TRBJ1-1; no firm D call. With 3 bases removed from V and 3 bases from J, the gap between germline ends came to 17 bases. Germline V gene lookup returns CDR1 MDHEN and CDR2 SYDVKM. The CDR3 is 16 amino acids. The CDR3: CASSLSFWGGHTEAFF. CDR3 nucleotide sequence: TGTGCCAGCAGTTTGTCATTTTGGGGAGGACACACTGAAGCTTTCTTT. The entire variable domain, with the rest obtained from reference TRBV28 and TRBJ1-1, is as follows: DVKVTQSSRYLVKRTGEKVFLECVQDMDHENMFWYRQDPGLGLRLIYFSYDVKMKEKGDIPEGYSVSREKKERFSLILESASTNQTSMYLCASSLSFWGGHTEAFFGQGTRLTVV.

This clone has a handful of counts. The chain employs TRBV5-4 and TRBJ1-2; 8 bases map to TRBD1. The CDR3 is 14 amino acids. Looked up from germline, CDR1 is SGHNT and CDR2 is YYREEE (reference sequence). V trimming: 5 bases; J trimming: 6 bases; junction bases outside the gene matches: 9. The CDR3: CASRPGQAQNGYTF. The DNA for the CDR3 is TGTGCCAGCAGACCGGGACAGGCGCAAAATGGCTACACCTTC. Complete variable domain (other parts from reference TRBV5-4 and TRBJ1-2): ETGVTQSPTHLIKTRGQQVTLRCSSQSGHNTVSWYQQALGQGPQFIFQYYREEENGRGNFPPRFSGLQFPNYSSELNVNALELDDSALYLCASRPGQAQNGYTFGSGTRLTVV.

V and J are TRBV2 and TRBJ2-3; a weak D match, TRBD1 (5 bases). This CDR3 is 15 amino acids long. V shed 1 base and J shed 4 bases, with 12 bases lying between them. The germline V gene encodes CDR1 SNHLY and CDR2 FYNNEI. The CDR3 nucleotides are TGTGCCAGCAGTGAAGGGTGGGGCCTCTCAGATACGCAGTATTTT. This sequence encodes CASSEGWGLSDTQYF.

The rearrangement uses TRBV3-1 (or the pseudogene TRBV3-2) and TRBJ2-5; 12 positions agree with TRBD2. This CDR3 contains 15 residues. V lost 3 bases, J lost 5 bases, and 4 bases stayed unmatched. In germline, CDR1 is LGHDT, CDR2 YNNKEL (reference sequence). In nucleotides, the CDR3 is TGTGCCAGCAGCCAGATTCTAGCGGGGGGGGAGACCCAGTACTTC. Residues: CASSQILAGGETQYF.

The CDR3 region is CASIPSGFGGTQYF. Written as DNA, the CDR3 is TGTGCCAGCATCCCCTCGGGGTTCGGAGGGACCCAGTACTTC. The chain couples TRBV6-5 to TRBJ2-5, with D possibly TRBD2 on 5 matching bases. This CDR3 spans 14 amino acids. From germline, CDR1 is MNHEY and CDR2 SVGAGI. Between the trimmed V and J ends, which lost 7 bases and 7 bases, there was a span of 19 bases.

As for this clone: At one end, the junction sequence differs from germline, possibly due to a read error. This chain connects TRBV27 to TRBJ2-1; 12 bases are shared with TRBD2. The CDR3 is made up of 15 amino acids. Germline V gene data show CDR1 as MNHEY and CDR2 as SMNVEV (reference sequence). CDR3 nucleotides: TGTGCCAGCAGTTCCCTTCTAGCGGGGGGGCCCGGCATGGTCTTC. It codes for CASSSLLAGGPGMVF.

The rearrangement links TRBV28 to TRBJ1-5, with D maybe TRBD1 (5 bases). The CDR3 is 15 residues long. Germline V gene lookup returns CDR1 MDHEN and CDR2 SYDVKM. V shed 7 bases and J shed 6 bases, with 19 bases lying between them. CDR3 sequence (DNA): TGTGCCAGCAATCGAGATCAGGGTGTCGGTCAGCCCCAGCATTTT. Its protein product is CASNRDQGVGQPQHF.

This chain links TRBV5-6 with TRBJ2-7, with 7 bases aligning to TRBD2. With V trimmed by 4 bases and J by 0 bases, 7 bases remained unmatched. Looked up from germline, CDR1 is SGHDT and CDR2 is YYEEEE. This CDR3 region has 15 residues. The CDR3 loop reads CASSIAGAGSYEQYF. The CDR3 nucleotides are TGTGCCAGCAGCATAGCGGGTGCCGGCTCCTACGAGCAGTACTTC.

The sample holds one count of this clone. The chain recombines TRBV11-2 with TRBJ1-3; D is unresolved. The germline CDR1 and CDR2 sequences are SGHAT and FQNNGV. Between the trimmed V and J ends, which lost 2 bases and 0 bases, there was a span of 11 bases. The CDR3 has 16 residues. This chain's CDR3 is CASSLSSAGSGNTIYF. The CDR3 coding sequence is TGTGCCAGCAGCTTATCCTCCGCGGGCTCTGGAAACACCATATATTTT.

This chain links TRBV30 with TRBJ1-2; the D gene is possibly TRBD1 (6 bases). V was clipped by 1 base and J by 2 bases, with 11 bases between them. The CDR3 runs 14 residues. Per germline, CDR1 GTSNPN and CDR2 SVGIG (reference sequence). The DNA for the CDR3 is TGTGCCTGGAGTGACTCCGGGACAAACTATGGCTACACCTTC. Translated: CAWSDSGTNYGYTF.

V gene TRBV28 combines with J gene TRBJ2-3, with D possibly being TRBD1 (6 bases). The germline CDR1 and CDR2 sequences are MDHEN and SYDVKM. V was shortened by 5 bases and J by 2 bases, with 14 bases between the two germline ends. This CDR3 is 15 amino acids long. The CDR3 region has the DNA TGTGCCAGCAGTCCTCCGGGACAACTCACAGATACGCAGTATTTT. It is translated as CASSPPGQLTDTQYF.

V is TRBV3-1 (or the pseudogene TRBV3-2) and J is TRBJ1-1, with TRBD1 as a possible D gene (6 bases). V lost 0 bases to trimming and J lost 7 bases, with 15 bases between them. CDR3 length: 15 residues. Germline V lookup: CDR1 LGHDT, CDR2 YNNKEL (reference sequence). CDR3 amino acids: CASSQDFLPQGEAFF. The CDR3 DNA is TGTGCCAGCAGCCAAGATTTCCTCCCACAGGGTGAAGCTTTCTTT.

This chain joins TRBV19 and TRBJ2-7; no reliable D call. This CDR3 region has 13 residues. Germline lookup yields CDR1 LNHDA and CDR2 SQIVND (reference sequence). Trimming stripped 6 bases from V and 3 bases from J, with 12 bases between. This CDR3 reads CASSEERYYEQYF. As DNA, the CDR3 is TGTGCCAGTAGCGAGGAGAGGTACTACGAGCAGTACTTC.